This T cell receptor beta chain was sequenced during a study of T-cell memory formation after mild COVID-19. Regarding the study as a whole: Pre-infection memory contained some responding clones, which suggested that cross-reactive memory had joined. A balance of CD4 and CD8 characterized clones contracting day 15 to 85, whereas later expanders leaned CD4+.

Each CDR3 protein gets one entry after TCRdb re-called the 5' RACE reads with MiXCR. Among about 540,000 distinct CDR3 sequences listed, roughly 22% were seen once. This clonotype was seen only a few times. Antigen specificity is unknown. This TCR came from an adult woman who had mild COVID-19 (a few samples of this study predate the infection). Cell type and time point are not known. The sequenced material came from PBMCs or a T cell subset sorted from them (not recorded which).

CDR3 residues: CASSLRGQGNTEAFF. The CDR3 DNA is TGTGCCAGTAGCCTCAGGGGACAGGGGAACACTGAAGCTTTCTTT. V gene TRBV19 combines with J gene TRBJ1-1; 9 bases map to TRBD1. Germline V lookup: CDR1 LNHDA, CDR2 SQIVND (reference sequence). J was trimmed by 1 base and V by 6 bases; bases with no gene match: 6. This CDR3 is built from 15 residues. The full variable domain, rest sourced from reference TRBV19 and TRBJ1-1, is DGGITQSPKYLFRKEGQNVTLSCEQNLNHDAMYWYRQDPGQGLRLIYYSQIVNDFQKGDIAEGYSVSREKKESFPLTVTSAQKNPTAFYLCASSLRGQGNTEAFFGQGTRLTVV.